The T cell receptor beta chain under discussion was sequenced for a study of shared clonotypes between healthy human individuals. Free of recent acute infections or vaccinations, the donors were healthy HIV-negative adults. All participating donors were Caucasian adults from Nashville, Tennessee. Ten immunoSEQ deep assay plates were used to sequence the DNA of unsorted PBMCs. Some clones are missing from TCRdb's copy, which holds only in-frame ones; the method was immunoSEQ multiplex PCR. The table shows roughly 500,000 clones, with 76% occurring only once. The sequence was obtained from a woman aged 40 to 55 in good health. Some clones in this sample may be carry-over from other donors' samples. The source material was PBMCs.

In DNA, the CDR3 is TGTGCCAGCAGTACCCGGACAGGAACCCTTGAAGCTTTCTTT. Translation: CASSTRTGTLEAFF. The chain combines TRBV6-6 with TRBJ1-1; 7 nucleotides agree with TRBD1. Germline values: CDR1 MNHNY, CDR2 SVGAGI (reference sequence). Trimming removed 5 bases from V and 7 bases from J; junction bases left unmatched: 10. The CDR3 runs to 14 residues.